The sequence of this T cell receptor beta chain was determined in a study of T-cell reconstitution after alpha-beta-depleted transplantation in children. Study-wide results and caveats: Newly produced T cells mostly accounted for T-cell counts and diversity one year post-transplant. Several patients had high TCRbeta diversity at day 60; it came from surviving recipient T cells and thymic progenitors. Reports say that about two months after transplant, the alpha-beta T cells came out of several hundred graft clones that had expanded.

As it was prepared, the TCRbeta library received unique molecular identifiers. MiXCR, run by TCRdb on the PCR reads, gives a single entry per CDR3 protein. The sample has 700,000 or so distinct CDR3 sequences, about an eighth seen once. This clonotype was observed a handful of times. Its antigen remains unknown. Per the germline V gene, CDR1 is DFQATT and CDR2 is SNEGSKA (reference sequence). V was pared by 6 bases and J by 3 bases, with 16 bases of the junction left unmatched. CDR3 length: 18 residues. V usage is TRBV20-1 and J usage is TRBJ2-7; 14 bases agree with TRBD2. Sequences were derived from PBMCs, sampled before TCRalphabeta/CD19-depleted stem cell transplant. The origin of this receptor is a girl under 10 years old with congenital amegakaryocytic thrombocytopenia, due to receive a stem cell transplant. The CDR3 DNA is TGCAGTGCCCAAGGTTCTCTCGAGGGGACTAGCGGGAGCTACGAGCAGTACTTC. The encoded protein is CSAQGSLEGTSGSYEQYF.